This T cell receptor beta chain was found in a study of vaccination and CD4 T cells after COVID-19. The wider study: Convalescent participants consisted of six males and four females, two being Hispanic. Study-level results: Median roughly 90% of reactive clones detected in convalescent patients emerged only post-vaccination. Spike mono-reactivity was found in 304 of 307 vaccine-specific clones from convalescent patients. The analysis of convalescent patients involved relatively few individuals and lacked early post-infection timepoints.

Treatment described: roughly 10-day PBMC culture with coronavirus spike peptide pools or control peptides (ViraFEST assay). With the Oncomine TCR Beta short-read assay, DNA from cultured CD4+ T cells was sequenced. TCRdb ran MiXCR on the PCR reads and lists one entry per CDR3 protein. The repertoire consists of 20,000 to 25,000 distinct CDR3 sequences, with 38% occurring once and the leading ten covering about 18%. As to this clonotype: Antigen: not known.

The sequence came from a human donor who received a COVID-19 vaccine. The source material was CD4+ T cells from blood, cultured in vitro, sampled before SARS-CoV-2 vaccination.

The CDR3 loop is CASTAGTGWDIDTEAFF. The CDR3 DNA follows: TGTGCCAGCACCGCCGGGACAGGATGGGATATAGACACTGAAGCTTTCTTT. V is TRBV12-3 or TRBV12-4 and J is TRBJ1-1; 8 nucleotides match TRBD1. CDR3 length: 17 amino acids. V trimming: 7 bases; J trimming: 3 bases; junction bases outside the gene matches: 16.